The T cell receptor (beta chain) under discussion was sequenced for a study of tumour-infiltrating T cells in Burkitt lymphoma. Study background: All epidemiological Burkitt lymphoma subtypes were represented in the cohort. Productive clonality predicted overall and progression-free survival. Study-level points and caveats: Several public clonotypes recurred in numerous Burkitt lymphoma patients.

With respect to this clone: The antigen is unknown.

Sequencing was performed with immunoSEQ multiplex PCR; in TCRdb, only in-frame clones are kept and a portion is missing. This table has 2,000 or so clones, approximately 12% appearing once. Germline assignment: CDR1 SGDLS and CDR2 YYNGEE. This CDR3 has 16 residues. V was clipped by 3 bases and J by 3 bases; unmatched bases: 6. The TCR comes from a human donor with Burkitt lymphoma. Sequenced material: tumor tissue. This chain uses TRBV9 with TRBJ2-3, with 11 bases lining up with TRBD2. The DNA of the CDR3 is TGTGCCAGCAGCGAGGGTAGCGGGGGGGCAACAGATACGCAGTATTTT. It is translated as CASSEGSGGATDTQYF.